The 18 T cell receptor beta chains below come from one sample, sequenced in a study of T cells in Graves' hyperthyroidism and ophthalmopathy. RNA transcripts provided the source from which TCR beta CDR3 regions were amplified. Initially, a first-round RT-PCR of the TCR CDR3 employed the HTBI primer set. TCRdb used MiXCR to reprocess the multiplex PCR reads, holding one entry per CDR3 protein. Found here are some 380,000 distinct CDR3 sequences, about 14% of them singletons; the top ten hold less than 25%. The specimen sequenced was blood. These receptor sequences come from a man aged 25-45 years with Graves' hyperthyroidism that later progressed to Graves' ophthalmopathy.

This clonotype was detected a few times. CDR3 in amino acids: CASSYRAGGGYTF. CDR3 nucleotide sequence: TGTGCCAGCAGTTACCGGGCAGGTGGTGGCTACACCTTC. The chain has TRBV6-5 and TRBJ1-2; no firm D call. The CDR3 is 13 amino acids. Germline V gives CDR1 MNHEY, CDR2 SVGAGI. The ends were cut back, 2 bases at V and 7 bases at J, with 11 bases in the middle.

This clonotype was seen more than once but under ten times. Lacking the conserved final phenylalanine or tryptophan, this CDR3 likely reflects a read error. The chain is built from TRBV7-9 and TRBJ1-2; the match to TRBD1 covers 7 bases. This CDR3 comprises 15 residues. The junction had 10 bases not matched to a gene; V was cut back by 5 bases and J by 4 bases. Germline-derived CDR1 and CDR2 are SEHNR and FQNEAQ (reference sequence). The CDR3 reads CASSPVRTGFYGYTL. The CDR3 coding sequence is TGTGCCAGCAGCCCGGTTAGGACAGGCTTCTATGGCTACACCCTC.

This clonotype was observed at least ten times. This chain uses TRBV6-2 or TRBV6-3 with TRBJ2-2; D possibly corresponds to TRBD2 (6 bases). The CDR3 covers 15 residues. CDR1 MNHEY and CDR2 SVGEGT come from the germline V gene. With 6 bases removed from V and 8 bases from J, the gap between germline ends came to 19 bases. CDR3 loop: CASSRRWRGSGELFF. Here the CDR3 DNA reads TGTGCCAGCAGCCGCCGGTGGCGGGGTAGTGGGGAGCTGTTTTTT.

This clonotype was found many times. V gene TRBV6-1 combines with J gene TRBJ2-7; TRBD2 matches 10 bases. Germline V gene sequence: CDR1 MNHNS, CDR2 SASEGT. The CDR3 spans 14 residues. V trimming: 7 bases; J trimming: 5 bases; junction bases outside the gene matches: 8. CDR3 sequence: CASKERGGLNEQYF. As DNA, the CDR3 is TGTGCCAGCAAGGAGCGGGGGGGCCTCAACGAGCAGTACTTC.

This clonotype occurred many times. The V and J genes are TRBV20-1 and TRBJ2-5; D gene ambiguous. Trimming removed 8 bases at V and 5 bases at J, with 18 bases between. The germline V gene has CDR1 DFQATT and CDR2 SNEGSKA (reference sequence). The CDR3 runs 13 residues. CDR3 bases: TGCAGTTCGTATTCCGCCGCACGGGAGACCCAGTACTTC. Translation gives CSSYSAARETQYF.

The chain employs TRBV18 and TRBJ1-3; possible D gene TRBD1, 6 bases. This CDR3 has 15 residues. The V end lost 0 bases, the J end lost 4 bases, and 10 bases lay between the germline ends. Germline CDR1 KGHSH, CDR2 LQKENI. The CDR3 DNA sequence: TGTGCCAGCTCACCACCGTCTCAGGGGGGAAACACCATATATTTT. Amino acid sequence: CASSPPSQGGNTIYF. The full variable domain, completed using reference TRBV18 and TRBJ1-3, is NAGVMQNPRHLVRRRGQEARLRCSPMKGHSHVYWYRQLPEEGLKFMVYLQKENIIDESGMPKERFSAEFPKEGPSILRIQQVVRGDSAAYFCASSPPSQGGNTIYFGEGSWLTVV.

The chain combines TRBV10-3 with TRBJ1-2, with 10 bases identical to TRBD1. Germline CDR1 ENHRY, CDR2 SYGVKD. The CDR3 runs 15 residues. V shed 5 bases, J shed 6 bases, and the junction held 9 bases outside the gene matches. In DNA, the CDR3 is TGTGCCATCAGTTCACCGGGACAGGGGAAGGATGGCTACACCTTC. It specifies CAISSPGQGKDGYTF.

The chain uses TRBV9 and TRBJ2-1; tentative D call: TRBD1 (6 bases). Trimming took off 4 bases at V and 4 bases at J, with 24 bases between the two ends. This CDR3 contains 18 residues. Per germline, CDR1 SGDLS and CDR2 YYNGEE. DNA of the CDR3: TGTGCCAGCAGCCCCCGAGGCCGAGGAGGACAGCCATACAATGAGCAGTTCTTC. This gives the protein CASSPRGRGGQPYNEQFF.

The chain has TRBV20-1 and TRBJ2-1; 7 positions match TRBD1. The CDR3 length is 14 residues. Germline loops: CDR1 DFQATT, CDR2 SNEGSKA (reference sequence). Unmatched junction bases numbered 10, after V lost 6 bases and J lost 5 bases. In nucleotides, the CDR3 is TGCAGTGCGAGGACAGGTGTGTCCCACAATGAGCAGTTCTTC. Translation gives CSARTGVSHNEQFF.

The sample holds many counts of this clonotype. The chain combines TRBV20-1 with TRBJ2-3; 10 nucleotides match TRBD2. The CDR3 is 15 amino acids. Germline CDR1 reads DFQATT; CDR2 reads SNEGSKA (reference sequence). V lost 3 bases and J lost 2; bases outside the gene matches: 5. The CDR3 DNA sequence: TGCAGTGCTAGGAATAGCGGGGGGCTCACAGATACGCAGTATTTT. Encoded protein: CSARNSGGLTDTQYF.

The V call is TRBV7-2, the J call TRBJ2-1; 7 bases are a match to TRBD1. CDR3 length: 15 amino acids. Germline loops: CDR1 SGHTA, CDR2 FQGNSA. With 4 bases clipped from V and 1 base from J, the junction kept 4 bases outside the gene matches. CDR3 DNA sequence: TGTGCCAGCAGCTCCGGGACAGCTTCCTACAATGAGCAGTTCTTC. Translation gives CASSSGTASYNEQFF.

There are many counts of this clonotype. The chain joins TRBV6-7 to TRBJ1-5, with D tentatively TRBD1 (5 bases). TRBV6-7 is sorted into the ORF group, with uncertain function. The CDR3 runs to 16 residues. Trimming pared 5 bases from V and 0 bases from J, leaving 14 bases between. The CDR3 nucleotides read TGTGCCAGCAGTCCGGACACTTCCTATAGCAATCAGCCCCAGCATTTT. Encoded protein: CASSPDTSYSNQPQHF.

This clonotype was counted between two and nine times. The rearrangement uses TRBV19 and TRBJ1-2, with 7 bases lining up with TRBD1. Trimming removed 6 bases from V and 6 bases from J; junction bases left unmatched: 10. Germline V CDR1 and CDR2: LNHDA, SQIVND (reference sequence). The CDR3 sequence is 14 residues long. CDR3 coding DNA: TGTGCCAGTAGCCTACAGGGGCCGGGGAATGGCTACACCTTC. Its protein product is CASSLQGPGNGYTF. Supplemented by reference TRBV19 and TRBJ1-2, the full variable domain reads DGGITQSPKYLFRKEGQNVTLSCEQNLNHDAMYWYRQDPGQGLRLIYYSQIVNDFQKGDIAEGYSVSREKKESFPLTVTSAQKNPTAFYLCASSLQGPGNGYTFGSGTRLTVV.

The chain combines TRBV7-6 with TRBJ2-7; TRBD2 matches 9 bases. Per germline, CDR1 SGHVS and CDR2 FNYEAQ. The CDR3 is 14 amino acids. V shed 1 base, J shed 4 bases, and the junction held 2 bases outside the gene matches. CDR3 residues: CASSLGLADYEQYF. CDR3 sequence (DNA): TGTGCCAGCAGCTTAGGACTAGCGGATTACGAGCAGTACTTC.

Only a few counts were recorded for this clonotype. CDR3 protein: CASSLRDLSLSNQPQHF. The CDR3 DNA reads as TGCGCCAGCAGCCTGAGGGACCTCTCGCTAAGCAATCAGCCCCAGCATTTT. The V call is TRBV4-1, the J call TRBJ1-5; D is perhaps TRBD1 (5 bases). V lost 4 bases, J lost 1 base, and 17 bases lay in between. The germline CDR1 and CDR2 sequences are MGHRA and YSYEKL. The CDR3 covers 17 residues.

For this clonotype: A much larger clone sits a single nucleotide away, making a read error possible. The rearrangement joins TRBV13 to TRBJ2-5, with TRBD2 matching 12 bases. Looked up from germline, CDR1 is PRHDT and CDR2 is FYEKMQ (reference sequence). The CDR3 is made up of 15 amino acids. The V gene end was trimmed by 5 bases and the J gene end by 4 bases; junction bases not matched to a gene: 5. CDR3 sequence reads: CASSPSGGAGETQYF. CDR3 in DNA: TGTGCCAGCAGCCCTAGCGGGGGGGCCGGAGAGACCCAGTACTTC.

At least ten counts were recorded for this clonotype. The chain links TRBV12-3 or TRBV12-4 to TRBJ1-4; D not resolved. V was shortened by 3 bases and J by 0 bases, with 8 bases between the two germline ends. The CDR3 is 15 residues long. CDR3 amino acids: CASSFARATNEKLFF. In DNA form, the CDR3 reads TGTGCCAGCAGTTTTGCGAGAGCAACTAATGAAAAACTGTTTTTT.

The sample holds many counts of this clonotype. V and J are TRBV5-1 and TRBJ1-6, with 8 bases aligning to TRBD1. Germline assignment: CDR1 SGHRS and CDR2 YFSETQ. J was trimmed by 4 bases and V by 4 bases; bases with no gene match: 7. CDR3 length: 16 residues. The CDR3 loop is CASSGGTGAYNSPLHF. The CDR3 bases are TGCGCCAGCAGCGGAGGGACAGGAGCTTATAATTCACCCCTCCACTTT.